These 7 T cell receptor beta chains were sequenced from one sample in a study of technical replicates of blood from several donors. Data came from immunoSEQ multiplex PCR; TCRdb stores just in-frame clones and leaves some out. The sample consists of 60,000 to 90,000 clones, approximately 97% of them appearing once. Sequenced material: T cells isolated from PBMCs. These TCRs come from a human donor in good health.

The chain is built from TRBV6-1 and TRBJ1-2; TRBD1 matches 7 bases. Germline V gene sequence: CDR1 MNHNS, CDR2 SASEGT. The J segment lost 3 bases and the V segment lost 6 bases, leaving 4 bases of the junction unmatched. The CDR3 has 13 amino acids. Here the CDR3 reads CASREQGHYGYTF. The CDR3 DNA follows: TGTGCCAGCAGAGAACAGGGGCACTATGGCTACACCTTC.

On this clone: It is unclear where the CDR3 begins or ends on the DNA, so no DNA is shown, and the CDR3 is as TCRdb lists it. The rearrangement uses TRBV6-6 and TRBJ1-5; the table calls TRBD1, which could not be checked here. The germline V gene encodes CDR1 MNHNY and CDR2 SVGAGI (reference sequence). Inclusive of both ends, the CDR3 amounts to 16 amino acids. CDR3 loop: CASSTSNPGGNQPQHF.

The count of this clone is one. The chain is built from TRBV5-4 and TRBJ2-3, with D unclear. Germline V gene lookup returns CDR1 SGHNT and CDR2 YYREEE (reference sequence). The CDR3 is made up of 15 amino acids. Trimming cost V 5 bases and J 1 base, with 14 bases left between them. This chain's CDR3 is CASSLMEMRTDTQYF. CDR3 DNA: TGTGCCAGCAGTCTAATGGAGATGCGCACAGATACGCAGTATTTT.

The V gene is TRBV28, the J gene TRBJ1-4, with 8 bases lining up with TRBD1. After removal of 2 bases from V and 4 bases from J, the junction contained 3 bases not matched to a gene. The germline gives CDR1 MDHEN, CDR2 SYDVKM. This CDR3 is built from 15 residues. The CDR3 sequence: CASSLQGAGNEKLFF. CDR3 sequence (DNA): TGTGCCAGCAGTTTACAGGGGGCTGGTAATGAAAAACTGTTTTTT.

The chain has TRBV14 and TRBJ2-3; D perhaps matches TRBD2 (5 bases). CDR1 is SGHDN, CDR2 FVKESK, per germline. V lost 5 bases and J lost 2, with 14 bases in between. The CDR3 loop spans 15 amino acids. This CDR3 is CASSSGLSLTDTQYF. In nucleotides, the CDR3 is TGTGCCAGCAGCTCCGGACTTTCCCTCACAGATACGCAGTATTTT.

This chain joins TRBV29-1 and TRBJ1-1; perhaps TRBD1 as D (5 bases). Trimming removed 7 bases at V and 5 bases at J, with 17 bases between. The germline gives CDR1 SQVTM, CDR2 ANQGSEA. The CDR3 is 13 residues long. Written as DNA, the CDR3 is TGCAGCGCGACAGACCCCTCGAGGACTGAAGCTTTCTTT. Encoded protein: CSATDPSRTEAFF.

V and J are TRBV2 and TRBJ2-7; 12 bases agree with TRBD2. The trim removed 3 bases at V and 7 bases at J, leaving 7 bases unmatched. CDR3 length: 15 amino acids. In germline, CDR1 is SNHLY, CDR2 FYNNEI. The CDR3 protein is CASSDLTSGGQEQYF. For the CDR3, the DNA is TGTGCCAGCAGTGATTTGACTAGCGGGGGACAAGAGCAGTACTTC. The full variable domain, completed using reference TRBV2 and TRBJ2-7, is EPEVTQTPSHQVTQMGQEVILRCVPISNHLYFYWYRQILGQKVEFLVSFYNNEISEKSEIFDDQFSVERPDGSNFTLKIRSTKLEDSAMYFCASSDLTSGGQEQYFGPGTRLTVT.